The 25 T cell receptor beta chains given below trace back to one sample, sequenced in a study of regulatory T cells in long-lasting Graves disease. Investigators prepared the TCR beta libraries by applying iRepertoire HTBI primers and Arm-PCR of CDR3 regions. TCRdb passed the multiplex PCR reads through MiXCR, listing each CDR3 protein once. This table holds about 470,000 distinct CDR3 sequences, about 17% found once. Time point here: newly diagnosed GD, antithyroid drugs for less than 3 months. RNA from PBMCs was the source of the TCR library. Another study also made use of these data, one on T cells in Graves' hyperthyroidism and ophthalmopathy.

Here the sequenced sample was peripheral blood mononuclear cells (PBMCs), taken at new diagnosis, from a patient treated with antithyroid drugs. The receptor set was obtained from a man between 40 and 49 years old with Graves disease.

This clonotype appeared many times. This could be a read error, since a much larger clone is one nucleotide away. The J gene is TRBJ2-5, the V gene TRBV7-2, with no clear D. Germline V lookup: CDR1 SGHTA, CDR2 FQGNSA. The CDR3 is 11 residues long. CDR3 nucleotides: TGTGCCAGCACCTTACAAGAGACCCAGTACTTC. Protein: CASTLQETQYF.

The genes are TRBV20-1 and TRBJ1-5; 7 bases align to TRBD1. The J segment lost 5 bases and the V segment lost 5 bases, leaving 6 bases of the junction unmatched. The CDR3 contains 13 residues. Germline V gene sequence: CDR1 DFQATT, CDR2 SNEGSKA (reference sequence). CDR3 sequence: CSAQGGSYQPQHF. The CDR3 DNA reads as TGCAGTGCTCAAGGGGGCAGTTATCAGCCCCAGCATTTT.

The V call is TRBV2, the J call TRBJ2-6; 8 bases match TRBD1. Trimming took 2 bases from V and 5 from J; bases not matched to a gene: 5. Germline V gene sequence: CDR1 SNHLY, CDR2 FYNNEI. There are 16 residues in the CDR3. The chain's CDR3 is CASSEQGAGWANVLTF. The CDR3 region has the DNA TGTGCCAGCAGTGAACAGGGGGCGGGTTGGGCCAACGTCCTGACTTTC. The variable domain in full, completed from reference TRBV2 and TRBJ2-6, reads EPEVTQTPSHQVTQMGQEVILRCVPISNHLYFYWYRQILGQKVEFLVSFYNNEISEKSEIFDDQFSVERPDGSNFTLKIRSTKLEDSAMYFCASSEQGAGWANVLTFGAGSRLTVL.

This clonotype showed up many times. The rearrangement links TRBV2 to TRBJ2-1; TRBD2 matches 8 bases. CDR1 and CDR2 from the germline V gene are SNHLY and FYNNEI. This CDR3 contains 14 residues. Trimming removed 8 bases from V and 7 bases from J; junction bases left unmatched: 10. As DNA, the CDR3 is TGTGCCAGCTCCCGGGAGGGACTCGGGAATGAGCAGTTCTTC. Translation gives CASSREGLGNEQFF.

This clonotype was seen ten or more times. The rearrangement joins TRBV12-3 or TRBV12-4 to TRBJ1-5; TRBD1 matches at 9 bases. V lost 6 bases to trimming and J lost 9 bases; unmatched junction nucleotides: 9. This CDR3 region has 14 residues. CDR3 protein: CASSTGTGSLPQHF. CDR3 DNA: TGTGCCAGCAGCACCGGGACAGGGTCGCTGCCCCAGCATTTT.

This clonotype showed up just a few times. The conserved phenylalanine or tryptophan normally closing the CDR3 is absent here, so this likely arose from a read error. J is TRBJ1-1 and V is TRBV11-2; D is ambiguous. V was clipped by 4 bases and J by 7 bases, with 13 bases between them. Germline V lookup: CDR1 SGHAT, CDR2 FQNNGV. The CDR3 runs 13 residues. The CDR3 DNA is TGTGCCAGCAGCTCCTCCGCGGTTGGTGAAGCTTTCTCT. Amino acids: CASSSSAVGEAFS.

This clonotype appeared many times. The gene calls are TRBV20-1 and TRBJ2-1; TRBD2 matches 12 bases. CDR3 length: 13 amino acids. Germline lookup yields CDR1 DFQATT and CDR2 SNEGSKA (reference sequence). The V and J ends lost 6 bases and 6 bases, in that order; junction bases with no gene match: 3. CDR3 protein: CSAPTSGSNEQFF. The DNA of the CDR3 is TGCAGTGCCCCGACTAGCGGGAGCAATGAGCAGTTCTTC.

This clonotype was detected ten times or more. The chain is built from TRBV20-1 and TRBJ1-3; TRBD1 aligns across 9 bases. Trimming took 3 bases from V and 5 from J; bases not matched to a gene: 5. Germline CDR1 and CDR2: DFQATT and SNEGSKA (reference sequence). The length of the CDR3 is 14 residues. CDR3 residues: CSASGTGLRNTIYF. CDR3 in DNA: TGCAGTGCTAGTGGGACAGGGTTGCGAAACACCATATATTTT.

The chain employs TRBV5-1 and TRBJ2-1; the match to TRBD1 covers 7 bases. This CDR3 spans 15 amino acids. Germline assignment: CDR1 SGHRS and CDR2 YFSETQ. The V gene end was trimmed by 2 bases and the J gene end by 5 bases; junction bases not matched to a gene: 7. CDR3 DNA sequence: TGCGCCAGCAGCTTACAGGGGCCTTACCACAATGAGCAGTTCTTC. This encodes CASSLQGPYHNEQFF.

V is TRBV30 and J is TRBJ2-7; maybe TRBD1 (5 bases). The V and J ends lost 5 bases and 4 bases respectively, with 15 bases between them. Germline V gene data show CDR1 as GTSNPN and CDR2 as SVGIG (reference sequence). The length of the CDR3 is 13 residues. The CDR3 protein is CAWDRDTGYEQYF. CDR3 DNA sequence: TGTGCCTGGGACCGAGATACAGGTTACGAGCAGTACTTC.

Remarks on this clonotype: A much larger clone lies one base from this, so it may be a read error. V gene TRBV29-1 combines with J gene TRBJ1-1; D possibly corresponds to TRBD1 (5 bases). The V end was cut by 8 bases, the J end by 2 bases, with 15 bases between. Germline V gene sequence: CDR1 SQVTM, CDR2 ANQGSEA. This CDR3 contains 13 residues. The chain's CDR3 is CSIAQGGNTEAFF. The CDR3 DNA is TGCAGCATTGCCCAGGGAGGTAACACTGAAGCTTTCTTT.

This clonotype occurred many times. This chain uses TRBV12-3 or TRBV12-4 with TRBJ2-1; D is unclear. The CDR3 spans 12 residues. V lost 7 bases, J lost 0 bases, and 4 bases lay in between. The CDR3 here is CASTNSYNEQFF. As DNA, the CDR3 is TGTGCCAGCACCAACTCCTACAATGAGCAGTTCTTC.

This clonotype was found a few times. The chain couples TRBV6-1 to TRBJ2-1, with TRBD2 identical over 13 bases. The DNA end lines up better with TRBJ2-7; the J call may be wrong. Looked up from germline, CDR1 is MNHNS and CDR2 is SASEGT. CDR3 length equals 15 residues. CDR3 residues: CASSGLAGVSREQYF. The CDR3 DNA sequence: TGTGCCAGCAGCGGACTAGCGGGAGTTAGTCGTGAGCAGTACTTC.

This clonotype appeared many times. The rearrangement uses TRBV7-8 and TRBJ1-5; D gene unclear. CDR3 length equals 15 residues. The V end was cut by 4 bases, the J end by 6 bases, with 16 bases between. Looked up from germline, CDR1 is SGHVS and CDR2 is FQNEAQ. The CDR3 loop reads CASSSVGQEGQPQHF. CDR3 in DNA: TGTGCCAGCAGCTCGGTTGGTCAGGAGGGTCAGCCCCAGCATTTT.

About this clonotype: This probably arose from a read error, given a far larger clone one base away. The J gene is TRBJ2-3, the V gene TRBV2; D may be TRBD1 or TRBD2 (5 bases each). CDR1 is SNHLY, CDR2 FYNNEI, per germline. This CDR3 spans 14 amino acids. CDR3 region: CASIRQPGITEALF. For the CDR3, the DNA is TGTGCCAGCATACGACAGCCCGGGATCACTGAAGCTCTCTTT.

The V gene is TRBV11-2, the J gene TRBJ2-2; TRBD1 agrees at 9 bases. Germline CDR1 and CDR2: SGHAT and FQNNGV. The CDR3 has 16 residues. The J segment lost 6 bases and the V segment lost 3 bases, leaving 8 bases of the junction unmatched. CDR3 amino acids: CASSFSRTGDSGELFF. CDR3 nucleotide sequence: TGTGCCAGCAGCTTCTCCAGGACAGGGGACTCCGGGGAGCTGTTTTTT.

This clonotype was picked up many times. An end of the junction does not agree with germline; a read error may underlie this. The chain recombines TRBV6-2 or TRBV6-3 with TRBJ2-7; a weak D match, TRBD2 (5 bases). The CDR3 is 12 residues long. CDR1 MNHEY and CDR2 SVGEGT come from the germline V gene. CDR3 loop: CATRRLNGGWSF. CDR3 nucleotides: TGTGCCACCCGTAGGCTTAACGGAGGATGGTCCTTC.

This clonotype was counted a few times. The chain links TRBV12-3 or TRBV12-4 to TRBJ2-3; unclear D gene. CDR3 length equals 12 residues. Trimming removed 3 bases from V and 5 bases from J, with 6 bases in between. CDR3 coding DNA: TGTGCCAGCAGTTTGTTCGTAGATACGCAGTATTTT. Amino acids: CASSLFVDTQYF.

This clonotype has a single count. This rearrangement joins TRBV29-1 to TRBJ1-4; D is uncertain. Germline-derived CDR1 and CDR2 are SQVTM and ANQGSEA. V was cut by 3 bases and J by 10 bases, with 6 bases left in between. The CDR3 has 10 residues. Here the CDR3 DNA reads TGCAGCGTTGAGGACCGAAAACTGTTTTTT. Translating gives CSVEDRKLFF.

At least ten counts were recorded for this clonotype. The genes are TRBV29-1 and TRBJ2-3, with D maybe TRBD1 (6 bases). This CDR3 has 15 residues. Germline values: CDR1 SQVTM, CDR2 ANQGSEA. The V gene lost 7 bases and the J gene lost 1 base, with 18 bases spanning the gap. Here the CDR3 reads CSANLRGQRTDTQYF. CDR3 nucleotides: TGCAGCGCCAACCTCAGGGGTCAACGCACAGATACGCAGTATTTT.

The chain's CDR3 is CASRTQGSNTEAFF. CDR3 in DNA: TGTGCCAGTAGGACACAGGGGTCGAACACTGAAGCTTTCTTT. The rearrangement joins TRBV19 to TRBJ1-1, with TRBD1 matching over 7 bases. From germline, CDR1 is LNHDA and CDR2 SQIVND (reference sequence). This CDR3 has 14 amino acids. With 6 bases clipped from V and 1 base from J, the junction kept 5 bases outside the gene matches.

In this sample, this clonotype turned up many times. The chain employs TRBV15 and TRBJ2-1; tentatively, D is TRBD1 or TRBD2 (8 bases each). The CDR3 runs 16 residues. CDR1 is LNHNV, CDR2 YYDKDF, per germline (reference sequence). Deletions cut 1 base from V and 4 bases from J, with 14 bases between. In DNA, the CDR3 is TGTGCCACCAGCAGAGGCGGGGGGACAGGTTACAATGAGCAGTTCTTC. This gives the protein CATSRGGGTGYNEQFF.

The V gene is TRBV6-1, the J gene TRBJ2-2, with D uncertain. Germline V gives CDR1 MNHNS, CDR2 SASEGT. V was clipped by 8 bases and J by 7 bases, with 14 bases between them. This CDR3 contains 13 residues. The CDR3 coding sequence is TGTGCCAGCTCTCGGCTTTCGAGCGGGGAGCTGTTTTTT. This gives the protein CASSRLSSGELFF.

A few counts support this clonotype. The CDR3 DNA follows: TGCAGTGCTGTGAGGGGCGCGGGCACCGGGGAGCTGTTTTTT. Translated: CSAVRGAGTGELFF. V is TRBV20-1 and J is TRBJ2-2; D assignment may be TRBD1 or TRBD2 (5 bases each). Germline-derived CDR1 and CDR2 are DFQATT and SNEGSKA (reference sequence). The V end lost 5 bases, the J end lost 4 bases, and 14 bases lay between the germline ends. This CDR3 is built from 14 residues.

In this sample, this clonotype turned up many times. The J gene is TRBJ2-5, the V gene TRBV5-5; 11 bases line up with TRBD2. The trim removed 4 bases at V and 2 bases at J, leaving 4 bases unmatched. The CDR3 covers 15 residues. The V gene's germline CDR1 is SGHKS and CDR2 YYEKEE (reference sequence). This CDR3 is CASSPSGGTQETQYF. The CDR3 DNA reads as TGTGCCAGCAGCCCTAGCGGGGGGACACAAGAGACCCAGTACTTC.